A single sample gave rise to the 20 T cell receptor beta chains below, sequenced in a study of T cell responses to AZD1222 COVID-19 vaccine. Method: immunoSEQ multiplex PCR; TCRdb's copy keeps in-frame clones and lacks some. The sample contains around 150,000 clones, 90% to 95% of which appear only once. The sequenced sample was peripheral blood, obtained 28 days after the second AZD1222 dose. These receptors were collected from an adult who received the AZD1222 COVID-19 vaccine.

This rearrangement joins TRBV7-9 to TRBJ1-3; D is ambiguous. Germline CDR1 SEHNR, CDR2 FQNEAQ (reference sequence). The V end lost 5 bases, the J end lost 5 bases, and 16 bases lay between the germline ends. The CDR3 spans 15 residues. The CDR3 bases are TGTGCCAGCAGCCCACTTTTTTTGGGTCGAAACACCATATATTTT. Its translation is CASSPLFLGRNTIYF.

This chain joins TRBV28 and TRBJ1-3, with 9 bases aligning to TRBD1. This CDR3 has 20 residues. J lost 0 bases, V lost 8 bases, and 20 bases had no gene match. Germline values: CDR1 MDHEN, CDR2 SYDVKM. The CDR3 reads CASRPSGQGRVNYSGNTIYF. CDR3 in DNA: TGTGCCAGCCGTCCCAGTGGACAGGGGAGGGTTAATTACTCTGGAAACACCATATATTTT.

The chain combines TRBV15 with TRBJ2-3; D ambiguous. The CDR3 is 13 residues long. Trimming took 6 bases from V and 2 from J, leaving 9 bases between them. The germline V gene encodes CDR1 LNHNV and CDR2 YYDKDF (reference sequence). CDR3 region: CATSVGNTDTQYF. Written as DNA, the CDR3 is TGTGCCACCAGTGTAGGAAACACAGATACGCAGTATTTT.

The chain joins TRBV30 to TRBJ1-2, with D uncertain. This CDR3 is built from 16 residues. Trimming left V 2 bases short and J 5 bases short, with 21 bases between. Germline assignment: CDR1 GTSNPN and CDR2 SVGIG (reference sequence). CDR3 residues: CAWSLEEAIDWYGYTF. The CDR3, as DNA: TGTGCCTGGAGTCTCGAAGAAGCTATTGATTGGTATGGCTACACCTTC. Supplemented by reference TRBV30 and TRBJ1-2, the full variable domain reads SQTIHQWPATLVQPVGSPLSLECTVEGTSNPNLYWYRQAAGRGLQLLFYSVGIGQISSEVPQNLSASRPQDRQFILSSKKLLLSDSGFYLCAWSLEEAIDWYGYTFGSGTRLTVV.

The chain uses TRBV5-4 and TRBJ2-7; D gene uncertain. V dropped 3 bases and J dropped 3 bases, with 7 bases sitting between them. This CDR3 comprises 12 residues. In germline, CDR1 is SGHNT, CDR2 YYREEE (reference sequence). Here the CDR3 reads CASSYQSYEQYF. The CDR3, as DNA: TGTGCCAGCAGCTACCAGAGCTACGAGCAGTACTTC. Complete variable domain (other parts from reference TRBV5-4 and TRBJ2-7): ETGVTQSPTHLIKTRGQQVTLRCSSQSGHNTVSWYQQALGQGPQFIFQYYREEENGRGNFPPRFSGLQFPNYSSELNVNALELDDSALYLCASSYQSYEQYFGPGTRLTVT.

V is TRBV7-3 and J is TRBJ1-1; no clear D. Between the trimmed V and J ends, which lost 2 bases and 5 bases, there was a span of 12 bases. The CDR3 is made up of 14 amino acids. Germline values: CDR1 SGHTA, CDR2 FQGTGA. CDR3 sequence (DNA): TGTGCCAGCAGCTTACGAGGTAGTAGGACTGAAGCTTTCTTT. This translates into CASSLRGSRTEAFF.

The chain employs TRBV27 and TRBJ1-1; possibly TRBD1 for D (6 bases). CDR1 MNHEY and CDR2 SMNVEV come from the germline V gene (reference sequence). This CDR3 comprises 12 residues. Trimming removed 6 bases from V and 6 bases from J, with 11 bases in between. CDR3 protein: CASSTGYAEAFF. The CDR3 nucleotides are TGTGCCAGCAGCACAGGGTACGCTGAAGCTTTCTTT.

The rearrangement joins TRBV4-3 to TRBJ2-7; D uncertain. V lost 1 base and J lost 6, with 10 bases in between. The CDR3 sequence is 13 residues long. Looked up from germline, CDR1 is LGHNA and CDR2 is YSLEER. DNA of the CDR3: TGCGCCAGCAGCCAAGGTATGAGAGGCGAGCAGTACTTC. This encodes CASSQGMRGEQYF.

The gene calls are TRBV27 and TRBJ1-5; D gene unclear. V was pared by 8 bases and J by 4 bases, with 18 bases between. This CDR3 contains 15 residues. Germline assignment: CDR1 MNHEY and CDR2 SMNVEV (reference sequence). The CDR3, as DNA: TGTGCCAGCGGCCCGGGCTTCGGTGGAAATCAGCCCCAGCATTTT. Translated, it gives CASGPGFGGNQPQHF.

This clone was observed a single time. The chain is built from TRBV27 and TRBJ1-6; maybe TRBD1 (5 bases). Germline V CDR1 and CDR2: MNHEY, SMNVEV (reference sequence). V was cut by 1 base and J by 10 bases, with 14 bases left in between. CDR3 length: 15 amino acids. CDR3 loop: CASSLWTDSESPLHF. The CDR3 bases are TGTGCCAGCAGTTTATGGACCGACAGTGAATCACCCCTCCACTTT.

This sequence joins TRBV5-6 and TRBJ1-2; 10 bases agree with TRBD1. After removal of 5 bases from V and 3 bases from J, the junction contained 4 bases not matched to a gene. This CDR3 contains 14 residues. Per germline, CDR1 SGHDT and CDR2 YYEEEE. Written as DNA, the CDR3 is TGTGCCAGCAGTGGGACAGGGGAGTACTATGGCTACACCTTC. Its translation is CASSGTGEYYGYTF. Complete variable domain (other parts from reference TRBV5-6 and TRBJ1-2): DAGVTQSPTHLIKTRGQQVTLRCSPKSGHDTVSWYQQALGQGPQFIFQYYEEEERQRGNFPDRFSGHQFPNYSSELNVNALLLGDSALYLCASSGTGEYYGYTFGSGTRLTVV.

This CDR3 is CASSLGQGRYGYTF. In DNA, the CDR3 is TGTGCCAGCAGCTTAGGACAGGGGCGCTATGGCTACACCTTC. This chain joins TRBV5-4 and TRBJ1-2; TRBD1 matches at 9 bases. Losses at the gene ends were 2 bases for V and 4 bases for J; bases not matched to a gene: 3. CDR1 SGHNT and CDR2 YYREEE come from the germline V gene (reference sequence). The CDR3 consists of 14 residues.

The chain links TRBV25-1 to TRBJ1-1, with TRBD1 as a possible D gene (5 bases). The CDR3 has 14 residues. Trimming left V 5 bases short and J 3 bases short, with 13 bases between. Germline assignment: CDR1 MGHDK and CDR2 SYGVNS. The CDR3 protein is CASSSRDSYTEAFF. The DNA for the CDR3 is TGTGCCAGCAGTAGCCGGGACTCGTACACTGAAGCTTTCTTT. The variable domain in full, completed from reference TRBV25-1 and TRBJ1-1, reads EADIYQTPRYLVIGTGKKITLECSQTMGHDKMYWYQQDPGMELHLIHYSYGVNSTEKGDLSSESTVSRIRTEHFPLTLESARPSHTSQYLCASSSRDSYTEAFFGQGTRLTVV.

This clone was counted only a few times. The chain is built from TRBV4-1 and TRBJ2-7; D remains unclear. CDR1 and CDR2 from the germline V gene are MGHRA and YSYEKL. Trimming left V 2 bases short and J 3 bases short, with 8 bases between. The CDR3 is 13 amino acids. CDR3: CASSQSNHYEQYF. The CDR3 nucleotides are TGCGCCAGCAGCCAAAGTAACCACTACGAGCAGTACTTC.

The chain links TRBV5-6 to TRBJ2-7; no firm D call. Germline V gene data show CDR1 as SGHDT and CDR2 as YYEEEE. This CDR3 contains 14 residues. V shed 3 bases and J shed 6 bases, with 16 bases lying between them. The CDR3 nucleotides read TGTGCCAGCAGCTCAAACACGCGCCGACCCGAGCAGTACTTC. Protein: CASSSNTRRPEQYF.

This chain joins TRBV7-3 and TRBJ1-1; TRBD1 matches 9 bases. The CDR3 is 14 amino acids. J gave up 5 bases and V 4 bases, and 5 bases lay outside the gene matches. The germline V gene encodes CDR1 SGHTA and CDR2 FQGTGA. For the CDR3, the DNA is TGTGCCAGCAGCTCCGGGACAGGGATAACTGAAGCTTTCTTT. It specifies CASSSGTGITEAFF.

The J gene is TRBJ2-7, the V gene TRBV21-1; the DNA was not compared with TRBD2, the D call given in the table. TRBV21-1 is a documented pseudogene. The length of the CDR3 is 15 residues. DNA of the CDR3: TGTGCCAGCAGCAAATCCCGTCGGGGAACCTACGAGCAGTACTTC. Amino acids: CASSKSRRGTYEQYF.

V gene TRBV2 combines with J gene TRBJ1-5; perhaps TRBD1 as D (5 bases). There are 15 residues in the CDR3. Trimming pared 6 bases from V and 0 bases from J, leaving 12 bases between. CDR1 is SNHLY, CDR2 FYNNEI, per germline. This CDR3 is CASSFREFSNQPQHF. The CDR3 DNA sequence: TGTGCCAGCAGCTTCAGGGAATTTAGCAATCAGCCCCAGCATTTT.

This chain uses TRBV5-5 with TRBJ2-7, with D uncertain. V lost 4 bases and J 3 bases, leaving 14 bases between the germline ends. Germline V gives CDR1 SGHKS, CDR2 YYEKEE (reference sequence). There are 14 residues in the CDR3. As DNA, the CDR3 is TGTGCCAGCAGCGTGGCCCCCAAAGTCTACGAGCAGTACTTC. Amino acid sequence: CASSVAPKVYEQYF.

There are a few counts of this clone. V is TRBV5-5 and J is TRBJ2-3; no reliable D call. V was pared by 3 bases and J by 2 bases, with 16 bases between. Germline values: CDR1 SGHKS, CDR2 YYEKEE (reference sequence). This CDR3 region has 16 residues. The CDR3 DNA follows: TGTGCCAGCAGCTCGCCTGAGGCGGTTATCACAGATACGCAGTATTTT. Protein: CASSSPEAVITDTQYF. Full variable domain (rest looked up from reference TRBV5-5 and TRBJ2-3): DAGVTQSPTHLIKTRGQQVTLRCSPISGHKSVSWYQQVLGQGPQFIFQYYEKEERGRGNFPDRFSARQFPNYSSELNVNALLLGDSALYLCASSSPEAVITDTQYFGPGTRLTVL.